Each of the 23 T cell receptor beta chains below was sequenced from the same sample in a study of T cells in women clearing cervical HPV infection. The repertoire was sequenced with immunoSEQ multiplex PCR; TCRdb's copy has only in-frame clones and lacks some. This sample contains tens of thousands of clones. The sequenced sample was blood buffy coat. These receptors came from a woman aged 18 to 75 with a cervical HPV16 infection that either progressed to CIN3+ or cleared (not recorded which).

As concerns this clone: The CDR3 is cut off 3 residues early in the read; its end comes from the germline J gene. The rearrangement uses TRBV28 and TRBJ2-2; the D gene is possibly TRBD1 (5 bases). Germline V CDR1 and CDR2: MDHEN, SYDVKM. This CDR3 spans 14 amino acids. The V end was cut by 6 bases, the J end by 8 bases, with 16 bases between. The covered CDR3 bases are TGTGCCAGCAGACAAGCAGGGTTAGATGGGGAG. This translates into CASRQAGLDGE. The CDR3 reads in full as CASRQAGLDGELFF.

The sequenced CDR3 bases are TGTGCCAGCAGCTTCACGGGACTAGCGGGAGGGACTACG. Its translation is CASSFTGLAGGTT. The whole CDR3 is CASSFTGLAGGTTQYF. The V and J genes are TRBV7-3 and TRBJ2-3; 16 bases fit TRBD2. Sequencing ends 3 residues short of the CDR3 end; the germline J gene provides the rest. Per germline, CDR1 SGHTA and CDR2 FQGTGA. After removal of 3 bases from V and 8 bases from J, the junction contained 5 bases not matched to a gene. The CDR3 loop spans 16 amino acids.

Partial CDR3 DNA: TGCAGTGCCGATACAGGGGGCTATTCACCC. Translated, it gives CSADTGGYSP. The whole CDR3 sequence is CSADTGGYSPLHF. The chain has TRBV20-1 and TRBJ1-6; 9 bases match TRBD1. The read terminates 3 residues before the CDR3 end, so the remaining end is supplied by the germline J gene. This CDR3 is built from 13 residues. Germline V gives CDR1 DFQATT, CDR2 SNEGSKA (reference sequence). With V trimmed by 6 bases and J by 8 bases, 5 bases remained unmatched.

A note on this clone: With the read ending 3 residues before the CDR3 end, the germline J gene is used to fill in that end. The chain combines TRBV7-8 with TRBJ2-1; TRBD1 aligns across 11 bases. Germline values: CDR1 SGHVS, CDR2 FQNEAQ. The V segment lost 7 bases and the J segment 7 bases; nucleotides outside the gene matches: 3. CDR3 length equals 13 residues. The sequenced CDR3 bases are TGTGCCAGCACCGGGACAGGGGGGAATGAG. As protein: CASTGTGGNE. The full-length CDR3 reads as CASTGTGGNEQFF.

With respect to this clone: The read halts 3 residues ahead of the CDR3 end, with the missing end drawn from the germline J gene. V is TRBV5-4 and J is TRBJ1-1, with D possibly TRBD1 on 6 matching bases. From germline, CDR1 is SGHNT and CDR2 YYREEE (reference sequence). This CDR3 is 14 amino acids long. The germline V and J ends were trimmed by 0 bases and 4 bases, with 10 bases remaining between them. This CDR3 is CASSLGTGSTEAFF. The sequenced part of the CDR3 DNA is TGTGCCAGCAGCTTGGGAACAGGGTCCACTGAA.

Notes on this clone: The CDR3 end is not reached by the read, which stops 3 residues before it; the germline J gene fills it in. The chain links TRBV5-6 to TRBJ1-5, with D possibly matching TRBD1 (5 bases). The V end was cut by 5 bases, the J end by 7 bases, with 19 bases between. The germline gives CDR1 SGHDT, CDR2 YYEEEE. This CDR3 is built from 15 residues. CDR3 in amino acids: CASSQSGVRDQPQHF. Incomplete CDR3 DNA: TGTGCCAGCAGTCAGAGCGGGGTGAGGGACCAGCCC. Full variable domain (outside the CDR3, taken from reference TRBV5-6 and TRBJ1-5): DAGVTQSPTHLIKTRGQQVTLRCSPKSGHDTVSWYQQALGQGPQFIFQYYEEEERQRGNFPDRFSGHQFPNYSSELNVNALLLGDSALYLCASSQSGVRDQPQHFGDGTRLSIL.

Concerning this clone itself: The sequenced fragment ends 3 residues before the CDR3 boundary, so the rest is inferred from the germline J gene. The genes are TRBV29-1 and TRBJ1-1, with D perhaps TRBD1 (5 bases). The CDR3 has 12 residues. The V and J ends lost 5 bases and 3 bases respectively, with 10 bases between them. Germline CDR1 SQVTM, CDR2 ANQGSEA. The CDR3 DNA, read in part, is TGCAGCGTTAGGGGCGCCGACACTGAA. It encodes CSVRGADTE. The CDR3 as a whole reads CSVRGADTEAFF. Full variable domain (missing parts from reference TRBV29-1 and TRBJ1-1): SAVISQKPSRDICQRGTSLTIQCQVDSQVTMMFWYRQQPGQSLTLIATANQGSEATYESGFVIDKFPISRPNLTFSTLTVSNMSPEDSSIYLCSVRGADTEAFFGQGTRLTVV.

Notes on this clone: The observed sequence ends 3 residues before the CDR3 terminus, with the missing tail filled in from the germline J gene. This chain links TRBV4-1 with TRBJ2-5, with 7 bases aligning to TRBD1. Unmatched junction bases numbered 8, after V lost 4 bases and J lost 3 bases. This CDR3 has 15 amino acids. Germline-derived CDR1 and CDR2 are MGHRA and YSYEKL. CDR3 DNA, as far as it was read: TGCGCCAGCAGCCCCACACAGGGGCGCGAAGAGACC. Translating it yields CASSPTQGREET. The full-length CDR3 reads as CASSPTQGREETQYF.

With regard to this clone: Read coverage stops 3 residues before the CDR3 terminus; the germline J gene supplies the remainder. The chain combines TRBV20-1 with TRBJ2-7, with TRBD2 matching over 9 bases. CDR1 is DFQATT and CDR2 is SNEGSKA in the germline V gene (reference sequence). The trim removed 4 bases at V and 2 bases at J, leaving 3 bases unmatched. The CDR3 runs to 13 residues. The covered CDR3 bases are TGCAGTGCTAAGCGGGAGGTGCCCTACGAG. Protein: CSAKREVPYE. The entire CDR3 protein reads CSAKREVPYEQYF.

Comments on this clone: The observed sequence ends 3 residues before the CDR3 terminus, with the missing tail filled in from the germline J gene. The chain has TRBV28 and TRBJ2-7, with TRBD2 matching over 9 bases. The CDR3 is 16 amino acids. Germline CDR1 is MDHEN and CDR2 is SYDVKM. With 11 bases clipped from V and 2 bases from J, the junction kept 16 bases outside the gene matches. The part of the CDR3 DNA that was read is TGTGCCGGCACACAAATTAGCGGGAGTTCCGCCTACGAG. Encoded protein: CAGTQISGSSAYE. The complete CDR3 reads CAGTQISGSSAYEQYF. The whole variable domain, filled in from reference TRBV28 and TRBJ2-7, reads DVKVTQSSRYLVKRTGEKVFLECVQDMDHENMFWYRQDPGLGLRLIYFSYDVKMKEKGDIPEGYSVSREKKERFSLILESASTNQTSMYLCAGTQISGSSAYEQYFGPGTRLTVT.

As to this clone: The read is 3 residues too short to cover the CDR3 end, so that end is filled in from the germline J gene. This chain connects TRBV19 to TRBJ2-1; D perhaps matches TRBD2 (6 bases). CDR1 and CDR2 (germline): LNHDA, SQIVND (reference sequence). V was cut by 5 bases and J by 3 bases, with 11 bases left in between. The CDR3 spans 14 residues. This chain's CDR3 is CASSPQGGYNEQFF. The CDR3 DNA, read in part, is TGTGCCAGTAGTCCCCAGGGAGGCTACAATGAG.

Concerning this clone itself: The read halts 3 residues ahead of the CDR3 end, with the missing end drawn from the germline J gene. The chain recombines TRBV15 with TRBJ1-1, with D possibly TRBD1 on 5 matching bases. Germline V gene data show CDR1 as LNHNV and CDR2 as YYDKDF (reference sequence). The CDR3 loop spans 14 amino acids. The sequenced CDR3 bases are TGTGCCACCAGCAGAGATCGGGGGAGGCGCCCG. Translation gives CATSRDRGRRP. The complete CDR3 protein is CATSRDRGRRPAFF. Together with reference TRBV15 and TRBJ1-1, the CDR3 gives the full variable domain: DAMVIQNPRYQVTQFGKPVTLSCSQTLNHNVMYWYQQKSSQAPKLLFHYYDKDFNNEADTPDNFQSRRPNTSFCFLDIRSPGLGDTAMYLCATSRDRGRRPAFFGQGTRLTVV.

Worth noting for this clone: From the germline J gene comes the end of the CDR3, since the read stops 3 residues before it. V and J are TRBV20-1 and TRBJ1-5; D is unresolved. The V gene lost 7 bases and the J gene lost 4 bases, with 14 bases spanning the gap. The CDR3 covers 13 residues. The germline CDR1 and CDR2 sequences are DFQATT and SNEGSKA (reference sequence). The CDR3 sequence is CSVIPGGNQPQHF. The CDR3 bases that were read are TGCAGTGTGATTCCCGGTGGTAATCAGCCC.

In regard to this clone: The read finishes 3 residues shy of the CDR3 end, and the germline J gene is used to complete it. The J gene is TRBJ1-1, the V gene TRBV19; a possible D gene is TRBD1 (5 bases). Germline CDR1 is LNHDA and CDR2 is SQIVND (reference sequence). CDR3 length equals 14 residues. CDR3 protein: CASSIRRDNGVAFF. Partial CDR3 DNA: TGTGCCAGTAGTATCCGCAGGGATAACGGCGTG.

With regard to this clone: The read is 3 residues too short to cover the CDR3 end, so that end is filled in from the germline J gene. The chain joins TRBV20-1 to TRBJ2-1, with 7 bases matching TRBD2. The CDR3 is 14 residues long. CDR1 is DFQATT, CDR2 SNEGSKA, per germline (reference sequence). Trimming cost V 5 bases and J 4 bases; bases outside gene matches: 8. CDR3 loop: CSAEKAGPYNEQFF. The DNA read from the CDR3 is TGCAGTGCTGAAAAAGCGGGGCCTTACAATGAG.

CDR3 amino acids: CAISEGQDYGYTF. CDR3 DNA, as far as it was read: TGTGCCATCAGTGAAGGACAGGACTATGGC. The gene calls are TRBV10-3 and TRBJ1-2; 7 bases align to TRBD1. The CDR3 goes on 3 residues after the read ends, and that part is filled in from the germline J gene. Trimming removed 3 bases from V and 3 bases from J; junction bases left unmatched: 1. Germline assignment: CDR1 ENHRY and CDR2 SYGVKD. The CDR3 consists of 13 residues.

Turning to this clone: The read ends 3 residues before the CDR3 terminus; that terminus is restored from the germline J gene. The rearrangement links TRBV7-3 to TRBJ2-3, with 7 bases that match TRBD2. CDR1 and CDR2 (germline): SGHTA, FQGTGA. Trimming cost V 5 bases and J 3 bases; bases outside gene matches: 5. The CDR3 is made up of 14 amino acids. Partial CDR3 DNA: TGTGCCAGCAGCCTCGTGGGGGGGACAGATACG. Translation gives CASSLVGGTDT. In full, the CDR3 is CASSLVGGTDTQYF.

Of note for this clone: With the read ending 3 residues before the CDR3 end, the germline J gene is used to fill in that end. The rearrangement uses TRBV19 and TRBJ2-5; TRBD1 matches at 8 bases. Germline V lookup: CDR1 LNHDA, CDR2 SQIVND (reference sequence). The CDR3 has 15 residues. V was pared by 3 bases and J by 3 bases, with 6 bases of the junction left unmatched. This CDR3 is CASSIDRGGKETQYF. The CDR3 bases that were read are TGTGCCAGTAGTATCGACAGGGGTGGAAAAGAGACC.

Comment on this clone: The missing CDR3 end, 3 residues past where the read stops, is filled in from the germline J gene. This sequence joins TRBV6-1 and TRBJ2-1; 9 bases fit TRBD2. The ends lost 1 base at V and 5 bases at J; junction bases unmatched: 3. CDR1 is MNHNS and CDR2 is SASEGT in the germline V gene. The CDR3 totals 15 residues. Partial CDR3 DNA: TGTGCCAGCAGTGAAGAGACTAGCGGTAACAATGAG. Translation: CASSEETSGNNE. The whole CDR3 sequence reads CASSEETSGNNEQFF.

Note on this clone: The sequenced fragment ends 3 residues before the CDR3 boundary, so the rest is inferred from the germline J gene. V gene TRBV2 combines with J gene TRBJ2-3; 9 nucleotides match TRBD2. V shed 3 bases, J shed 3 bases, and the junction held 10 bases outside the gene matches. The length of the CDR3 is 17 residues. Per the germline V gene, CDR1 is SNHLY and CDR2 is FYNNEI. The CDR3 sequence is CASSDAAGGLWTDTQYF. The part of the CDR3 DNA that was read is TGTGCCAGCAGTGATGCTGCGGGAGGGCTGTGGACAGATACG.

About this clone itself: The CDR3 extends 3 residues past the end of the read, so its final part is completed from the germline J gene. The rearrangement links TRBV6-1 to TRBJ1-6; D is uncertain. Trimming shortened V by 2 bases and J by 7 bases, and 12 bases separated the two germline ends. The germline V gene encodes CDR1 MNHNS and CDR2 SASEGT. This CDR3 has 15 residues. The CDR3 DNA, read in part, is TGTGCCAGCAGTGAATGGGCAGAAGACAATTCACCC. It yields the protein CASSEWAEDNSP. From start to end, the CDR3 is CASSEWAEDNSPLHF.

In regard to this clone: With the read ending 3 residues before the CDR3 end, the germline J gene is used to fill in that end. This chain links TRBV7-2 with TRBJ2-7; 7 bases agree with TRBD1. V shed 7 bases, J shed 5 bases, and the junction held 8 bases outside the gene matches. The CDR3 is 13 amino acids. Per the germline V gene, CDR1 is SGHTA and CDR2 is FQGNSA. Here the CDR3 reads CASTPTGLDEQYF. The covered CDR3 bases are TGTGCCAGCACCCCGACAGGGCTGGACGAG.

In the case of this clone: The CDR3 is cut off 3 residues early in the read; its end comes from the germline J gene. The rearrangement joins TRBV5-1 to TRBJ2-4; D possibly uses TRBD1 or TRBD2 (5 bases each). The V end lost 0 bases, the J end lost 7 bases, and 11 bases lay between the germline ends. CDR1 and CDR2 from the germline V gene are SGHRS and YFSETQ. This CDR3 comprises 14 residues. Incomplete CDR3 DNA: TGCGCCAGCAGCTTGGGCAGGGAGTGGAACATT. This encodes CASSLGREWNI. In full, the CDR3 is CASSLGREWNIQYF.